Following are 20 T cell receptor beta chains from one sample sequenced in a study of T-cell memory formation after mild COVID-19. TCRdb fed the 5' RACE reads into MiXCR, producing one record per CDR3 protein. The sample lists about 47,000 distinct CDR3 sequences; about a tenth were seen once. Sequenced sample: PBMCs or a T cell subset sorted from them (not recorded which). The receptors stem from an adult woman who had mild COVID-19 (a few samples of this study predate the infection). Cell type and time point are not known.

This clonotype came up many times. The chain recombines TRBV24-1 with TRBJ2-3; no clear D gene. Germline CDR1 reads KGHDR; CDR2 reads SFDVKD. Trimming removed 7 bases from V and 3 bases from J, with 13 bases in between. This CDR3 spans 14 amino acids. The CDR3 nucleotides read TGTGCCACCAGCGCAGGTAATCCTACAGATACGCAGTATTTT. Encoded protein: CATSAGNPTDTQYF.

The sample holds a few counts of this clonotype. V usage is TRBV9 and J usage is TRBJ2-7, with a weak D call TRBD1 (5 bases). The CDR3 is 13 amino acids. Germline CDR1 and CDR2: SGDLS and YYNGEE. Trimming removed 4 bases from V and 2 bases from J, with 10 bases in between. The CDR3 bases are TGTGCCAGCAGCCCCCAAGGGGCCTACGAGCAGTACTTC. It is translated as CASSPQGAYEQYF.

This clonotype was observed a few times. This chain uses TRBV7-2 with TRBJ1-1; tentative D call: TRBD1 (5 bases). Germline CDR1 and CDR2: SGHTA and FQGNSA. V was shortened by 5 bases and J by 11 bases, with 21 bases between the two germline ends. The CDR3 loop spans 14 amino acids. The DNA of the CDR3 is TGTGCCAGCAGCGCTGGGAGGACGGGGCCCTTGGCTTTCTTT. This sequence encodes CASSAGRTGPLAFF.

There are many counts of this clonotype. The chain recombines TRBV27 with TRBJ2-5; 13 positions match TRBD2. Germline-derived CDR1 and CDR2 are MNHEY and SMNVEV (reference sequence). Unmatched junction bases numbered 13, after V lost 8 bases and J lost 4 bases. This CDR3 region has 17 residues. CDR3 protein: CASGRTSGSLFVETQYF. DNA for the CDR3: TGTGCCAGCGGACGGACTAGCGGGAGTCTGTTTGTAGAGACCCAGTACTTC.

In its sample, this clonotype was seen many times. The chain joins TRBV30 to TRBJ1-5; D remains unclear. The CDR3 spans 14 residues. The germline V gene has CDR1 GTSNPN and CDR2 SVGIG (reference sequence). The V and J ends lost 1 base and 2 bases respectively, with 9 bases between them. Here the CDR3 reads CAWSGRQGNQPQHF. The CDR3 DNA follows: TGTGCCTGGAGTGGGCGTCAGGGCAATCAGCCCCAGCATTTT.

This clonotype showed up many times. The chain is built from TRBV5-1 and TRBJ2-3, with 11 bases lining up with TRBD1. The CDR3 totals 15 residues. Germline trimming cut 3 bases from V and 4 bases from J; bases unmatched to any gene: 4. CDR1 is SGHRS, CDR2 YFSETQ, per germline. Here the CDR3 DNA reads TGCGCCAGCAGCTCGAGGGACAGGGGGGCAGATACGCAGTATTTT. Translated: CASSSRDRGADTQYF.

J is TRBJ2-3 and V is TRBV19, with 12 bases identical to TRBD2. The CDR3 is 18 amino acids. The germline V gene encodes CDR1 LNHDA and CDR2 SQIVND (reference sequence). The ends lost 5 bases at V and 5 bases at J; junction bases unmatched: 14. The CDR3 DNA sequence: TGTGCCAGTAGTCTTCGGGCGACTAGCGGGAGTGTTAGAGATACGCAGTATTTT. Protein: CASSLRATSGSVRDTQYF.

This clonotype showed up many times. This chain uses TRBV27 with TRBJ2-3; D not resolved. Deletions cut 6 bases from V and 0 bases from J, with 7 bases between. CDR3 length equals 13 residues. CDR1 and CDR2 from the germline V gene are MNHEY and SMNVEV (reference sequence). CDR3 amino acids: CASSSHSTDTQYF. The CDR3 DNA reads TGTGCCAGCAGCAGTCATAGCACAGATACGCAGTATTTT.

At least ten counts were recorded for this clonotype. Here the CDR3 DNA reads TGTGCCAGCCGGTTCCCAACCTACGAGCAGTACTTC. Its translation: CASRFPTYEQYF. This chain joins TRBV12-3 or TRBV12-4 and TRBJ2-7, with D unclear. The V and J ends lost 8 bases and 2 bases respectively, with 10 bases between them. CDR3 length: 12 amino acids.

The V call is TRBV7-8, the J call TRBJ2-7, with a weak D call TRBD1 (5 bases). The CDR3 sequence is 12 residues long. From germline, CDR1 is SGHVS and CDR2 FQNEAQ. V gave up 5 bases and J gave up 4 bases, with 9 bases separating them. The CDR3 coding sequence is TGTGCCAGCAGCCCGTCAGGGTACGAGCAGTACTTC. Amino acid sequence: CASSPSGYEQYF. The whole variable domain, remainder taken from reference TRBV7-8 and TRBJ2-7, is GAGVSQSPRYKVAKRGQDVALRCDPISGHVSLFWYQQALGQGPEFLTYFQNEAQLDKSGLPSDRFFAERPEGSVSTLKIQRTQQEDSAVYLCASSPSGYEQYFGPGTRLTVT.

CDR3 protein: CASTRAWDLSYEQYF. DNA of the CDR3: TGTGCCAGCACCCGGGCCTGGGACCTCTCCTACGAGCAGTACTTC. The chain links TRBV6-5 to TRBJ2-7; the D call may be TRBD1 or TRBD2 (5 bases each). The germline gives CDR1 MNHEY, CDR2 SVGAGI. This CDR3 spans 15 amino acids. V was pared by 7 bases and J by 0 bases, with 16 bases between.

This clonotype is deemed medium-sized (0.01 to 0.1%). The chain has TRBV20-1 and TRBJ2-1; D may be TRBD2 (6 bases). V was cut by 6 bases and J by 6 bases, with 15 bases left in between. This CDR3 has 13 amino acids. Germline V gives CDR1 DFQATT, CDR2 SNEGSKA (reference sequence). CDR3 bases: TGCAGTGCCCAAGGGCGGGAACCCAATGAGCAGTTCTTC. It yields the protein CSAQGREPNEQFF.

This clonotype was counted only a few times. Germline is not matched at one junction end, which may reflect a read error. The chain uses TRBV24-1 and TRBJ1-2; D may be TRBD1 (5 bases). CDR3 size: 15 residues. Germline V gene sequence: CDR1 KGHDR, CDR2 SFDVKD. This CDR3 is CATSDSGTERYGYTF. The DNA of the CDR3 is TGTGCCACCAGTGATTCCGGGACCGAGCGCTATGGTTACACCTTC.

J is TRBJ2-7 and V is TRBV7-2; 8 nucleotides agree with TRBD2. V lost 2 bases to trimming and J lost 2 bases; unmatched junction nucleotides: 8. The CDR3 covers 16 residues. Germline lookup yields CDR1 SGHTA and CDR2 FQGNSA. The CDR3 nucleotides are TGTGCCAGCAGCTTACGTGCTAGCGGGTCCACCTACGAGCAGTACTTC. It translates to CASSLRASGSTYEQYF.

This clonotype was picked up a small number of times. The chain recombines TRBV6-5 with TRBJ1-1; 7 bases match TRBD1. The V segment lost 7 bases and the J segment 5 bases; nucleotides outside the gene matches: 13. This CDR3 contains 15 residues. Looked up from germline, CDR1 is MNHEY and CDR2 is SVGAGI. The CDR3 coding sequence is TGTGCCAGCACACCCCCGACAGGGAAGGGAACTGAAGCTTTCTTT. Translation gives CASTPPTGKGTEAFF.

The CDR3 DNA follows: TGCGCCAGCAGCAAGACAGGGTCCTACGAGCAGTACTTC. Its protein product is CASSKTGSYEQYF. The chain joins TRBV5-1 to TRBJ2-7; 7 bases fit TRBD1. V lost 4 bases, J lost 1 base, and 2 bases stayed unmatched. Looked up from germline, CDR1 is SGHRS and CDR2 is YFSETQ. The CDR3 contains 13 residues.

The chain couples TRBV4-1 to TRBJ1-4; no clear D gene. Trimming pared 0 bases from V and 3 bases from J, leaving 11 bases between. The germline gives CDR1 MGHRA, CDR2 YSYEKL. This CDR3 contains 16 residues. The CDR3 DNA follows: TGCGCCAGCAGCCAAGATCGGACGGCCGCTAATGAAAAACTGTTTTTT. This sequence encodes CASSQDRTAANEKLFF.

This clonotype was counted a few times. The chain links TRBV20-1 to TRBJ2-1; 7 nucleotides align to TRBD2. Trimming cost V 3 bases and J 4 bases; bases outside gene matches: 12. This CDR3 spans 16 amino acids. Germline V lookup: CDR1 DFQATT, CDR2 SNEGSKA (reference sequence). The CDR3 DNA reads TGCAGTGCTAGGGAAAAAGCGGGAATCCAATACAATGAGCAGTTCTTC. It specifies CSAREKAGIQYNEQFF.

V usage is TRBV4-1 and J usage is TRBJ2-1; 7 bases agree with TRBD2. After removal of 4 bases from V and 7 bases from J, the junction contained 19 bases not matched to a gene. Germline CDR1 and CDR2: MGHRA and YSYEKL. The CDR3 contains 18 residues. The CDR3 reads CASSPSPSTGRGRNEQFF. The CDR3 DNA sequence: TGCGCCAGCAGCCCCTCCCCTAGTACGGGGCGGGGGAGAAATGAGCAGTTCTTC.

In its sample, this clonotype was seen many times. The chain uses TRBV29-1 and TRBJ2-7; D tentatively fits TRBD1 or TRBD2 (5 bases each). The CDR3 is 12 amino acids. V lost 3 bases and J lost 4, with 10 bases in between. Germline V gene sequence: CDR1 SQVTM, CDR2 ANQGSEA. The CDR3 here is CSVDPGTYEQYF. CDR3 in DNA: TGCAGCGTTGACCCAGGGACGTACGAGCAGTACTTC.